These 4 T cell receptor beta chains came from one sample sequenced in a study of OX40 agonist ivuxolimab in advanced cancers. Assay used: immunoSEQ multiplex PCR; TCRdb lists only in-frame clones, some missing. The sample consists of tens of thousands of clones, roughly 90% of them appearing once. Sequenced material: CD4+ or CD8+ T cells sorted from blood, taken in a trial of the OX40 agonist ivuxolimab. All receptors come from an adult with an advanced solid tumor such as melanoma, head and neck, liver or kidney cancer.

The chain uses TRBV7-9 and TRBJ2-5, with a possible D match to TRBD2 (5 bases). The V end was cut by 4 bases, the J end by 7 bases, with 13 bases between. The CDR3 is 13 amino acids. CDR1 SEHNR and CDR2 FQNEAQ come from the germline V gene (reference sequence). CDR3 amino acids: CASSSLAGATQYF. CDR3 coding DNA: TGTGCCAGCAGCTCTTTGGCGGGCGCGACCCAGTACTTC.

As regards this clone: A read error may produce the germline difference seen at one junction end. The rearrangement links TRBV5-1 to TRBJ2-3; TRBD1 matches at 8 bases. Germline V CDR1 and CDR2: SGHRS, YFSETQ. This CDR3 is 13 amino acids long. The CDR3 DNA sequence: TGCGCCAGCAGGGTGGACAGGGAGGATACGCCGTATTTT. It is translated as CASRVDREDTPYF. Looking up the rest from reference TRBV5-1 and TRBJ2-3 gives the full variable domain: KAGVTQTPRYLIKTRGQQVTLSCSPISGHRSVSWYQQTPGQGLQFLFEYFSETQRNKGNFPGRFSGRQFSNSRSEMNVSTLELGDSALYLCASRVDREDTPYFGPGTRLTVL.

The chain is built from TRBV12-5 and TRBJ2-3; 10 bases agree with TRBD2. Germline values: CDR1 LGHNT, CDR2 FRNRAP. The CDR3 loop spans 15 amino acids. J was trimmed by 0 bases and V by 6 bases; bases with no gene match: 3. Here the CDR3 DNA reads TGTGCTAGTGGCCAGGGACTAGCGAGCACAGATACGCAGTATTTT. Its protein product is CASGQGLASTDTQYF.

The rearrangement uses TRBV19 and TRBJ2-7, with 7 positions matching TRBD2. J gave up 4 bases and V 5 bases, and 8 bases lay outside the gene matches. The CDR3 is 14 residues long. CDR1 is LNHDA, CDR2 SQIVND, per germline (reference sequence). In nucleotides, the CDR3 is TGTGCCAGTAGTCAGGCTAGCGGAACGTACGAGCAGTACTTC. Amino acids: CASSQASGTYEQYF.